This note documents a single TCR beta chain sequence. The antigen remains undetermined. Investigators isolated RNA and reverse transcribed it into cDNA to act as the sequencing template. Only in-frame clones appear in the TCRdb table, and some are missing; sequencing was by immunoSEQ multiplex PCR. The sample lists more than 85,000 clones; 61% were seen once. The data are from a study of CD8+ T cells in alopecia areata. Notes on the study in general: For patients receiving tofacitinib, scalp clonality and expanded CD8+ clones among the top 100 significantly decreased.

The CDR3 contains 14 residues. V lost 1 base and J lost 4; bases outside the gene matches: 3. Germline lookup yields CDR1 GTSNPN and CDR2 SVGIG (reference sequence). The sample's treatment: oral pan-JAK inhibitor, 5-10 mg twice daily. The sample here was CD8+ T cells sorted from blood, taken at week 4, from a patient treated with tofacitinib. The clonotype was recovered from a human donor with alopecia areata. This rearrangement joins TRBV30 to TRBJ2-3, with 9 nucleotides matching TRBD1. In DNA form, the CDR3 reads TGTGCCTGGAGTGGGGACAGGGTATCAGATACGCAGTATTTT. Residues: CAWSGDRVSDTQYF.